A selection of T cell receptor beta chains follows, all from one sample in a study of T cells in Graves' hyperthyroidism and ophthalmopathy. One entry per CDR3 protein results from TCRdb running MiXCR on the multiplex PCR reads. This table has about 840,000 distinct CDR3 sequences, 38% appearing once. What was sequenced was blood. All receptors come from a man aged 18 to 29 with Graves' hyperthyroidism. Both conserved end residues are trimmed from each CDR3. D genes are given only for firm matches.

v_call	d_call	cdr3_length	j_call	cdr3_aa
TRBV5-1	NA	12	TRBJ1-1	ASSLDQGRTEAF
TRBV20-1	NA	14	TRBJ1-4	SARLSPGIFGEKLF
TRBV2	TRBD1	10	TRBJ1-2	ASRPTGVGYT
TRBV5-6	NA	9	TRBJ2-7	ASSSILEQY
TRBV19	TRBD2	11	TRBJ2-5	ASNTGGRQPQY
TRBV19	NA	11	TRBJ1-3	ASSKDSGNTIY
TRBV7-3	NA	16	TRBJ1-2	ASSLNSGAAGSNYGYT
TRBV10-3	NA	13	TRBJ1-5	ASSPNDRLNQPQH
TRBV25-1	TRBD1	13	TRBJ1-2	ASSVPGQQLYGYT
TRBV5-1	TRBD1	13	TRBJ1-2	ASSRQQGAGYGYT
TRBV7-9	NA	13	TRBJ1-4	ASSSSGATNEKLF
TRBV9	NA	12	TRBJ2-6	ASSHRGGANVLT
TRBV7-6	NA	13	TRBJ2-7	ASSERDGSSYEQY
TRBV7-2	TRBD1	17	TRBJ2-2	ASSFAEDRAFGRTGELF
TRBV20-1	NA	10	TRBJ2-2	SALSGTGELF
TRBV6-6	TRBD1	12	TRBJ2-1	ASSVDRVGNEQF
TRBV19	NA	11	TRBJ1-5	ASSDSRNQPQH
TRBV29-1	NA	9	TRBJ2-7	SLEGSYEQY
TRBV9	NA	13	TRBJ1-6	ASSVEGPAHSPLH
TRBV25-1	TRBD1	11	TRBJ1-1	ASLKGANTEAF
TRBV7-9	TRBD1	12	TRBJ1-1	ASSLGQGYTEAF
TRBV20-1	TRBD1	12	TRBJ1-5	ASPSDRGNQPQH
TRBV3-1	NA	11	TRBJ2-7	ASSQDGDHEQY
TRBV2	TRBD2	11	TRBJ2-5	ASYSGSEETQY
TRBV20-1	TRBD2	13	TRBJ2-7	SATLERGRFYEQY
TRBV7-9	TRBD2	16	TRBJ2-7	ASSLDRWSREGLDEQY
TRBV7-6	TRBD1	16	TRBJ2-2	ASSPRDRSSSNTGELF
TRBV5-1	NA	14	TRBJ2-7	ASSLEAGLSSYEQY
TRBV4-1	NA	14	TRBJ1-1	ASSLRDTPSNTEAF
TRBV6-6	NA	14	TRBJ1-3	ASSEPWGTRGNTIY
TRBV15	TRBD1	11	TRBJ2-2	ATGPGGSGELF
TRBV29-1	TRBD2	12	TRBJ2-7	SVGGSGRDLEQY
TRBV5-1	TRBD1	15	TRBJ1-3	ASSQIDRASSGNTIY
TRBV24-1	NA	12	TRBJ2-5	ATSDLTRMEAQY
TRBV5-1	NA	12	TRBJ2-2	ASSSITNTGELF
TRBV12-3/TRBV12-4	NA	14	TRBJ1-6	ASSLVPLASNSPLH
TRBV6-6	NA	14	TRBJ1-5	ASPRQPQGGSQPQH
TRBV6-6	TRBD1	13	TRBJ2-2	ASSEGTGGNSELF
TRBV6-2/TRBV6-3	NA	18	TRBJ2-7	ASSLARGRRGPENSYEQY
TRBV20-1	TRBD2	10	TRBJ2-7	SALAGAYEQY
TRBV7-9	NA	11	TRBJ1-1	ASTSGAYTEAF
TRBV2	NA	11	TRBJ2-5	ASKTDLQETQY
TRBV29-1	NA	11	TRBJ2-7	SVSGHRGDEQY
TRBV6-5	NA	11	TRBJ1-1	ASSSQGRTEAF
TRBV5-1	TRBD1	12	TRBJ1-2	ASRRGQGAGGYT
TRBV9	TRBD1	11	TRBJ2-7	ASSVRQGDEQY
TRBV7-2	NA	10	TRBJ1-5	ASSFRSQPQH
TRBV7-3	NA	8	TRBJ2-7	ATPPGEQY
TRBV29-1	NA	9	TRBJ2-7	SGHFGYEQY
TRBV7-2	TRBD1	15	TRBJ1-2	ASSFTPGQGANYGYT
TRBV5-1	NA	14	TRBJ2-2	ASNGGTRTNTGELF